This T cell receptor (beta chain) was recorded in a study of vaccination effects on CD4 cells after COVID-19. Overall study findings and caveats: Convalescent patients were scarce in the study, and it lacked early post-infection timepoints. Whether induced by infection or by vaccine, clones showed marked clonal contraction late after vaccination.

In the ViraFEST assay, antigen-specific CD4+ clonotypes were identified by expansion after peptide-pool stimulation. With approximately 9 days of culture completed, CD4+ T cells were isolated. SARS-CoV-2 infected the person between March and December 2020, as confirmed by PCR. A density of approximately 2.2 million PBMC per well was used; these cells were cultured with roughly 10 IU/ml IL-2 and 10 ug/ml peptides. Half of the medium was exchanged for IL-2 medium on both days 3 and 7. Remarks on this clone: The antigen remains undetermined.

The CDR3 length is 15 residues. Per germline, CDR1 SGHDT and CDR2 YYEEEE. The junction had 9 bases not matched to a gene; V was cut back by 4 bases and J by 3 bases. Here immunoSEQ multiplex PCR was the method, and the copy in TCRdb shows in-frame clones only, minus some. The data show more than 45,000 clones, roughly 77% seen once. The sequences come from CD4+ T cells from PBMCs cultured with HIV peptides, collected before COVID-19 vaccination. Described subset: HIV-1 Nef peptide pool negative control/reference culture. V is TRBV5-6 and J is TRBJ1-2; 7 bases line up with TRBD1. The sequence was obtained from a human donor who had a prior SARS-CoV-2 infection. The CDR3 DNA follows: TGTGCCAGCAGCCAATTGGCTCAGGGGGACTATGGCTACACCTTC. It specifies CASSQLAQGDYGYTF.